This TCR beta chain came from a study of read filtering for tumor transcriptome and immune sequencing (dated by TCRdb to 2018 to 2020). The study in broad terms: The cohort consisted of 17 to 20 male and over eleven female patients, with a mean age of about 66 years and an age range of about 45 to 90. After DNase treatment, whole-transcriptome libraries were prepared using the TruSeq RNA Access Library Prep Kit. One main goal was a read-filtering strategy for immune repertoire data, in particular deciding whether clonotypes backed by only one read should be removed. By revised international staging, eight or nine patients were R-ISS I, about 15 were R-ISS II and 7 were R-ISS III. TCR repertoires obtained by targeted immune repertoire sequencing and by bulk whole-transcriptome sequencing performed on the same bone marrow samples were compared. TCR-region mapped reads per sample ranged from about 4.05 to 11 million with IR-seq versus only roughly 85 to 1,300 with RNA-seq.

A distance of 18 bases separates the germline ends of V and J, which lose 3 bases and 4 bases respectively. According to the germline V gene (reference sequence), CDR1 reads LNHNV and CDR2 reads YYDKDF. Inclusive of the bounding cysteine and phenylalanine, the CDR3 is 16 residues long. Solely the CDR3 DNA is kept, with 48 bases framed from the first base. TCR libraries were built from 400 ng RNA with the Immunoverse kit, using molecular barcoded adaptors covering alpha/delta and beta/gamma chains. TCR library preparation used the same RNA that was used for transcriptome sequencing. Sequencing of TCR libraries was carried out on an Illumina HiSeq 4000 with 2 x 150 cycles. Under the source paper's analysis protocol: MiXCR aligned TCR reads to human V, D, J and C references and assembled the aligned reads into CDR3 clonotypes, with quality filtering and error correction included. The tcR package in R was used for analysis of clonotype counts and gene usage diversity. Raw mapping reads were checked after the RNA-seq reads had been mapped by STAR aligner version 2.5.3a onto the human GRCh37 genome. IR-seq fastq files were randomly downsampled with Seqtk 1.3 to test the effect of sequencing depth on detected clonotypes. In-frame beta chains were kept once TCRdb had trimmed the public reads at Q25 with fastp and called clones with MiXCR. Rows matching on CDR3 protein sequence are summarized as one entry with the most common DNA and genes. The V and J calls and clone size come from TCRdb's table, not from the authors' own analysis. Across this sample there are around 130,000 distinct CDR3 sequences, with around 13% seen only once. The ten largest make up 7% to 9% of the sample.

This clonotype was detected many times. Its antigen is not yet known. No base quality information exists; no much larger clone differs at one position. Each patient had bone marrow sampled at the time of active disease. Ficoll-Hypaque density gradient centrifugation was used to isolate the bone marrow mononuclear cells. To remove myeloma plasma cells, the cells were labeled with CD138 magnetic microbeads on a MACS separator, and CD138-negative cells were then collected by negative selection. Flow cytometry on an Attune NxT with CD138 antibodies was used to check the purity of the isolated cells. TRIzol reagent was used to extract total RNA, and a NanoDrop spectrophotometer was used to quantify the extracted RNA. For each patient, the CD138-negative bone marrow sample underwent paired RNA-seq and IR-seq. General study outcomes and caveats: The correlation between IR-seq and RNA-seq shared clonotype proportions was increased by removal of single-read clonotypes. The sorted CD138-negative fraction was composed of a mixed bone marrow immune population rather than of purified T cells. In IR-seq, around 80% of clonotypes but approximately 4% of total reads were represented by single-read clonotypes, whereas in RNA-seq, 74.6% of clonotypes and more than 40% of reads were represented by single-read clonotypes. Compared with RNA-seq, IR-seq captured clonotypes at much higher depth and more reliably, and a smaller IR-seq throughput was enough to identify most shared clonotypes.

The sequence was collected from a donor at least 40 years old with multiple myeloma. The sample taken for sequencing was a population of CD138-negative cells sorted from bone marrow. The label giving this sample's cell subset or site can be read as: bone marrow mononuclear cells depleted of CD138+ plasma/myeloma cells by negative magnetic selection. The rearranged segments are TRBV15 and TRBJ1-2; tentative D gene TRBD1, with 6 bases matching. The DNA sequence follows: TGTGCCACCAGCAGGGGTGACAGGACTGATGGCTATGGCTACACCTTC. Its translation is CATSRGDRTDGYGYTF.